Listed below are T cell receptor beta chains from one sample, sequenced in a study of blood T cell repertoires in COVID-19. The repertoire was sequenced with immunoSEQ multiplex PCR; TCRdb's copy has only in-frame clones and lacks some. The table includes 200,000 to 300,000 clones, over 70% detected once. What was sequenced was peripheral blood. The source is a woman in her thirties or forties who had recovered from COVID-19. Each CDR3 is given with its conserved first and last residue. The D gene is left open where the match is weak. Size tells how often a clone was seen (once, few, many) or the class of an expanded clone, and some rows leave it out.

V gene	D gene	J gene	clone size	CDR3 DNA	CDR3 protein
TRBV18	TRBD2	TRBJ2-5	NA	TGTGCCAGCTCACAACTAGCGGGGGGTTCGGAGACCCAGTACTTC	CASSQLAGGSETQYF
TRBV13	TRBD1	TRBJ1-2	NA	TGTGCCAGCAGCTTGACCGCCAGGGGGGATGGCTACACCTTC	CASSLTARGDGYTF
TRBV13	NA	TRBJ2-7	NA	TGTGCCAGCAGCTCCCCTAGTTGGTCCTACGAGCAGTACTTC	CASSSPSWSYEQYF
TRBV5-1	TRBD2	TRBJ2-7	NA	TGCGCCAGCAGCCCCCAGACTAGCAGGTCCTACGAGCAGTACTTC	CASSPQTSRSYEQYF
TRBV7-6	TRBD1	TRBJ2-2	NA	TGTGCCAGCAGCTACCTACCCCCTACAGGGGGGTTCACCGGGGAGCTGTTTTTT	CASSYLPPTGGFTGELFF
TRBV4-3	NA	TRBJ2-6	NA	TGCGCCAGCAGCCAAGCCCGTCGTTCCTCTGGGGCCAACGTCCTGACTTTC	CASSQARRSSGANVLTF
TRBV9	NA	TRBJ1-1	once	TGTGCCAGCAGCGTAGATGGGGGGTCCAGTGGCACTGAAGCTTTCTTT	CASSVDGGSSGTEAFF
TRBV10-3	TRBD2	TRBJ2-1	once	TGTGCCATCGGCGATATACTAGCGGGCGGTTACAATGAGCAGTTCTTC	CAIGDILAGGYNEQFF
TRBV5-1	NA	TRBJ1-2	NA	TGCGCCAGCAGCTTGTACCCGGGAGGGGTCGACTATGGCTACACCTTC	CASSLYPGGVDYGYTF
TRBV5-1	NA	TRBJ1-6	NA	TGCGCCAGCAGCTTGGGCGGCGTGAGCTCCTATAATTCACCCCTCCACTTT	CASSLGGVSSYNSPLHF
TRBV5-1	NA	TRBJ2-7	NA	TGCGCCAGCAGCTTGGCCGGGAGCTACTACGAGCAGTACTTC	CASSLAGSYYEQYF
TRBV24-1	NA	TRBJ2-3	NA	TGTGCCACCAGTGACATCGTGGACAGTTCTGGCACAGATACGCAGTATTTT	CATSDIVDSSGTDTQYF
TRBV9	NA	TRBJ2-3	NA	TGTGCCAGCAGCGTAGACAGCACTAGCACAGATACGCAGTATTTT	CASSVDSTSTDTQYF
TRBV5-5	NA	TRBJ2-3	NA	TGTGCCAGCAGCTTGGCAGGGCCGGCAGATACGCAGTATTTT	CASSLAGPADTQYF
TRBV6-5	TRBD1	TRBJ1-1	once	TGTGCCAGCAGTACGACAGGGCGGGGGAACACTGAAGCTTTCTTT	CASSTTGRGNTEAFF
TRBV9	NA	TRBJ2-2	NA	TGTGCCAGCAGCGTATTCCAAAACACCGGGGAGCTGTTTTTT	CASSVFQNTGELFF
TRBV4-1	NA	TRBJ1-1	NA	TGCGCCAGCAGCCAAGAACGGGCGAGGAGGGCAAAAATGAACACTGAAGCTTTCTTT	CASSQERARRAKMNTEAFF
TRBV2	NA	TRBJ2-7	NA	TGTGCCAGCAATCCAGGGGAAAGATCCTACGAGCAGTACTTC	CASNPGERSYEQYF
TRBV19	TRBD1	TRBJ2-3	NA	TGTGCCAGTAGTGAACAGGGGGCCTCAGATACGCAGTATTTT	CASSEQGASDTQYF
TRBV29-1	NA	TRBJ1-1	once	TGCAGCGGAACTCAGGGGTCGGGGACTGAAGCTTTCTTT	CSGTQGSGTEAFF
TRBV2	NA	TRBJ2-7	once	TGTGCCAGCAGTGAAGCTAACTTCTACGAGCAGTACTTC	CASSEANFYEQYF
TRBV6-5	TRBD1	TRBJ1-1	NA	TGTGCCAGCAGTTACGACAGGGGGCATTACACTGAAGCTTTCTTT	CASSYDRGHYTEAFF
TRBV6-6	TRBD2	TRBJ2-7	NA	TGTGCCAGCAGTTACTCGAAAGCGGGGGGGGCCTACGAGCAGTACTTC	CASSYSKAGGAYEQYF
TRBV2	NA	TRBJ1-2	NA	TGTGCCAGCCCTAAGTATGGCTACACCTTC	CASPKYGYTF